This record covers a single T cell receptor (beta chain). The sample is drawn from a study of OX40 agonist ivuxolimab in advanced cancers. TCRdb keeps only in-frame clones here, not all; method: immunoSEQ multiplex PCR. The data hold tens of thousands of clones, with 86% observed a single time. The CDR3 extends over 14 amino acids. The germline CDR1 and CDR2 sequences are MNHEY and SMNVEV (reference sequence). V dropped 6 bases and J dropped 0 bases, with 9 bases sitting between them. The sequence derives from an adult with an advanced solid tumor such as melanoma, head and neck, liver or kidney cancer. The sequences come from CD4+ or CD8+ T cells sorted from blood, collected in a trial of the OX40 agonist ivuxolimab. This chain joins TRBV27 and TRBJ1-5; D gene uncertain. The CDR3 DNA reads TGTGCCAGCAGGGATGGGTATAGCAATCAGCCCCAGCATTTT. It is translated as CASRDGYSNQPQHF.